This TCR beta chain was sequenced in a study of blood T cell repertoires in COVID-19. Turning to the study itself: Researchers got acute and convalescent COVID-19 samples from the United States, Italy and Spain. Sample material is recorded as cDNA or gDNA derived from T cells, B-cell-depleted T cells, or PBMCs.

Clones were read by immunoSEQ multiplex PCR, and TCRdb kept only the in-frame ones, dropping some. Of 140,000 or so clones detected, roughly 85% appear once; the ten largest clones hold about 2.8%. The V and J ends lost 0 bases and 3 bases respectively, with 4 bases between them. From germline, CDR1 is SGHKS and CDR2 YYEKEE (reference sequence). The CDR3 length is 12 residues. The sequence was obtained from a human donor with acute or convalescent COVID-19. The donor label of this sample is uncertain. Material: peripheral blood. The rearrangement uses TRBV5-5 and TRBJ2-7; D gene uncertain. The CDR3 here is CASSLVFYEQYF. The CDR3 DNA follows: TGTGCCAGCAGCTTGGTCTTCTACGAGCAGTACTTC.